This entry lists 29 T cell receptor beta chains sequenced from one sample in a study of spatial heterogeneity in lung cancer. Time point reported: sample taken at primary tumor resection. Overall study results and limits: Tumors with more nonsynonymous mutations had more expanded intratumoral alpha and beta TCRs.

Each CDR3 protein gets one entry after TCRdb re-called the 5' RACE reads with MiXCR. The data hold approximately 10,000 distinct CDR3 sequences, with about 5% observed a single time. These receptors' antigens are unknown. The sequencing here drew on lung tumor tissue, taken at surgery. All receptors come from a male donor with early-stage non-small cell lung cancer.

A remark on this clonotype: In a library made to pick up alpha chains, this beta chain is a stray read with a size that means little. The J gene is TRBJ2-3, the V gene TRBV27; D gene unclear. The length of the CDR3 is 15 residues. CDR1 MNHEY and CDR2 SMNVEV come from the germline V gene (reference sequence). Trimming removed 3 bases from V and 1 base from J, with 11 bases in between. The CDR3 nucleotides read TGTGCCAGCAGTTTTGACCTGGGCGGCACAGATACGCAGTATTTT. Amino acids: CASSFDLGGTDTQYF.

Only a few counts were recorded for this clonotype. In a library made to pick up alpha chains, this beta chain is a stray read with a size that means little. The chain has TRBV4-2 and TRBJ1-6, with D possibly TRBD1 on 5 matching bases. The V and J ends lost 0 bases and 7 bases respectively, with 10 bases between them. CDR3 length: 15 residues. Germline V lookup: CDR1 LGHNA, CDR2 YNFKEQ. In DNA, the CDR3 is TGTGCCAGCAGCCAAGATCGACAGAAAAATTCACCCCTCCACTTT. It translates to CASSQDRQKNSPLHF.

This clonotype was found a few times. Within a library made for alpha chains, this beta chain is off target, and its count is uninformative. The chain couples TRBV4-2 to TRBJ1-5, with D possibly matching TRBD1 (6 bases). V was cut by 0 bases and J by 2 bases, with 20 bases left in between. The germline CDR1 and CDR2 sequences are LGHNA and YNFKEQ. This CDR3 has 19 residues. In DNA form, the CDR3 reads TGTGCCAGCAGCCAAGAGGCCAGGGGACGGCATTTAGGCAATCAGCCCCAGCATTTT. Its protein product is CASSQEARGRHLGNQPQHF.

Many counts were recorded for this clonotype. Since it is a stray read in a library aimed at alpha chains, this beta chain has a size that is not meaningful. This sequence joins TRBV2 and TRBJ2-4; TRBD1 matches 8 bases. This CDR3 is 17 amino acids long. Germline CDR1 and CDR2: SNHLY and FYNNEI. Trimming removed 5 bases from V and 7 bases from J; junction bases left unmatched: 16. The CDR3 DNA is TGTGCCAGCAGTCCGGATTGGACAGGGAAGGCGTGGAACATTCAGTACTTC. Its protein product is CASSPDWTGKAWNIQYF.

This clonotype has at least ten counts. Little can be read into the size of this beta chain, an off-target read in a library designed for alpha chains. The chain joins TRBV2 to TRBJ2-2; maybe TRBD1 (5 bases). CDR1 SNHLY and CDR2 FYNNEI come from the germline V gene. The CDR3 length is 14 residues. Trimming left V 7 bases short and J 3 bases short, with 12 bases between. CDR3 bases: TGTGCCAGCAACGAGCAGGGCTACACCGGGGAGCTGTTTTTT. It is translated as CASNEQGYTGELFF.

This clonotype was observed at least ten times. Since it is a stray read in a library aimed at alpha chains, this beta chain has a size that is not meaningful. The J gene is TRBJ2-7, the V gene TRBV2, with D perhaps TRBD1 (5 bases). CDR1 and CDR2 from the germline V gene are SNHLY and FYNNEI. Trimming took off 7 bases at V and 4 bases at J, with 11 bases between the two ends. The CDR3 has 12 residues. CDR3 nucleotides: TGTGCCAGCATGGAGACAGTTTACGAGCAGTACTTC. It codes for CASMETVYEQYF. The entire variable domain, with the rest obtained from reference TRBV2 and TRBJ2-7, is as follows: EPEVTQTPSHQVTQMGQEVILRCVPISNHLYFYWYRQILGQKVEFLVSFYNNEISEKSEIFDDQFSVERPDGSNFTLKIRSTKLEDSAMYFCASMETVYEQYFGPGTRLTVT.

In its sample, this clonotype ranks as medium-sized. The library was prepared for alpha chains; this beta chain is a stray read, so its frequency means little. The chain couples TRBV28 to TRBJ1-5; the D is unclear. Germline loops: CDR1 MDHEN, CDR2 SYDVKM. V lost 5 bases and J 7 bases, leaving 15 bases between the germline ends. CDR3 size: 14 residues. CDR3 sequence (DNA): TGTGCCAGCAGTCCCCTTGAGGTGGGACAGCCCCAGCATTTT. It translates to CASSPLEVGQPQHF. Supplemented by reference TRBV28 and TRBJ1-5, the full variable domain reads DVKVTQSSRYLVKRTGEKVFLECVQDMDHENMFWYRQDPGLGLRLIYFSYDVKMKEKGDIPEGYSVSREKKERFSLILESASTNQTSMYLCASSPLEVGQPQHFGDGTRLSIL.

This clonotype was counted at least ten times. This beta chain appears as a stray read in a library generated for alpha chains; its size is not informative. The chain employs TRBV20-1 and TRBJ2-3; D not certain. There are 10 residues in the CDR3. CDR1 is DFQATT, CDR2 SNEGSKA, per germline (reference sequence). The V and J ends lost 3 bases and 5 bases respectively, with 3 bases between them. The CDR3 loop reads CSAREDTQYF. In nucleotides, the CDR3 is TGCAGTGCTAGGGAAGATACGCAGTATTTT.

The sample holds a few counts of this clonotype. This beta chain was picked up by a library intended for alpha chains and is off target, so its count carries little meaning. The rearrangement links TRBV2 to TRBJ2-3; 14 bases match TRBD2. The V segment lost 6 bases and the J segment 0 bases; nucleotides outside the gene matches: 2. This CDR3 is built from 16 residues. Looked up from germline, CDR1 is SNHLY and CDR2 is FYNNEI. The CDR3 nucleotides read TGTGCCAGCAGCAGACTAGCGGGGGGGAGCACAGATACGCAGTATTTT. Its protein product is CASSRLAGGSTDTQYF.

With respect to this clonotype: This beta chain represents an off-target read in a library built for alpha chains; its size is of limited meaning. The chain links TRBV4-3 to TRBJ2-2; no clear D gene. V lost 0 bases and J 6 bases, leaving 17 bases between the germline ends. Germline values: CDR1 LGHNA, CDR2 YSLEER. This CDR3 comprises 17 residues. CDR3 in amino acids: CASSQDAVSTLAGELFF. CDR3 in DNA: TGCGCCAGCAGCCAAGATGCAGTATCAACTTTGGCCGGGGAGCTGTTTTTT.

Points on this clonotype: This beta chain slipped into a library made for alpha chains as a stray read, so its size is not meaningful. This sequence joins TRBV7-8 and TRBJ2-7, with D unresolved. With 3 bases removed from V and 0 bases from J, the gap between germline ends came to 9 bases. Germline CDR1 and CDR2: SGHVS and FQNEAQ. The CDR3 has 14 amino acids. The CDR3 region is CASSFEGSSYEQYF. CDR3 DNA: TGTGCCAGCAGCTTCGAAGGGTCCTCCTACGAGCAGTACTTC.

This clonotype came up many times. Because this beta chain is a stray read in a library intended to capture alpha chains, its abundance should not be given much weight. The V gene is TRBV10-1, the J gene TRBJ2-3; D may be TRBD2 (5 bases). CDR3 length: 15 residues. V was shortened by 3 bases and J by 6 bases, with 16 bases between the two germline ends. Germline V gene lookup returns CDR1 WNHNN and CDR2 SYGVQD (reference sequence). As DNA, the CDR3 is TGCGCCAGCAGTGAAGGTCTCGGGGATGCGGATACGCAGTATTTT. Translation gives CASSEGLGDADTQYF.

This clonotype was counted ten times or more. This beta chain is a stray read from a library made for alpha chains; its abundance is not meaningful. In DNA, the CDR3 is TGCAGTGCTAGTAGTGGCAATCAGCCCCAGCATTTT. This codes for CSASSGNQPQHF. The chain has TRBV20-1 and TRBJ1-5; D uncertain. The CDR3 spans 12 residues. CDR1 is DFQATT, CDR2 SNEGSKA, per germline (reference sequence). Trimming left V 3 bases short and J 2 bases short, with 5 bases between.

This clonotype was seen at least ten times. Since it is a stray read in a library aimed at alpha chains, this beta chain has a size that is not meaningful. The V and J genes are TRBV7-9 and TRBJ2-1; 7 nucleotides agree with TRBD1. CDR3 length: 17 amino acids. Losses at the gene ends were 7 bases for V and 7 bases for J; bases not matched to a gene: 19. Germline CDR1 and CDR2: SEHNR and FQNEAQ (reference sequence). The CDR3 DNA follows: TGTGCCAGCACCCAATGGACAGGCGTGGGGCGGAAAAATGAGCAGTTCTTC. Its translation is CASTQWTGVGRKNEQFF.

This clonotype was counted ten times or more. Since the library was made to target alpha chains, this beta chain is a stray read and its abundance is not meaningful. The chain couples TRBV28 to TRBJ2-7, with 7 bases matching TRBD1. The CDR3 runs to 16 residues. The ends lost 5 bases at V and 0 bases at J; junction bases unmatched: 10. Germline V CDR1 and CDR2: MDHEN, SYDVKM. The CDR3 coding sequence is TGTGCCAGCAGTATCACTAGGGGGACAGTCTCCTACGAGCAGTACTTC. Translated, it gives CASSITRGTVSYEQYF.

The table lists this clonotype with many counts. Being off target in a library aimed at alpha chains, this beta chain has a size of little meaning. The V gene is TRBV5-1, the J gene TRBJ2-7; D assignment may be TRBD1 or TRBD2 (5 bases each). V lost 0 bases to trimming and J lost 7 bases, with 11 bases between them. The length of the CDR3 is 13 residues. Germline CDR1 is SGHRS and CDR2 is YFSETQ. The CDR3 sequence is CASSLEGPNEQYF. CDR3 in DNA: TGCGCCAGCAGCTTGGAGGGACCCAATGAGCAGTACTTC.

This clonotype was recorded many times. With the library built for alpha chains, this beta chain is off target and its frequency is not meaningful. The V and J genes are TRBV28 and TRBJ2-7; 11 bases align to TRBD2. V lost 7 bases and J lost 5; bases outside the gene matches: 7. The germline V gene encodes CDR1 MDHEN and CDR2 SYDVKM. The CDR3 runs 14 residues. The CDR3 nucleotides are TGTGCCAGCAAACTAGCGGGAGCCCAACACGAGCAGTACTTC. Its translation is CASKLAGAQHEQYF.

This clonotype was observed at least ten times. In a library made to pick up alpha chains, this beta chain is a stray read with a size that means little. V usage is TRBV20-1 and J usage is TRBJ2-3, with TRBD1 identical over 10 bases. From germline, CDR1 is DFQATT and CDR2 SNEGSKA (reference sequence). Trimming cost V 6 bases and J 1 base; bases outside gene matches: 4. The CDR3 covers 14 residues. CDR3 nucleotide sequence: TGCAGTGCCACAGGGACAGGGGGCACAGATACGCAGTATTTT. Translation: CSATGTGGTDTQYF.

Many counts were recorded for this clonotype. Because this beta chain is a stray read in a library intended to capture alpha chains, its abundance should not be given much weight. V is TRBV7-9 and J is TRBJ1-2; maybe TRBD1 (5 bases). Germline-derived CDR1 and CDR2 are SEHNR and FQNEAQ (reference sequence). This CDR3 is built from 11 residues. The V end lost 6 bases, the J end lost 8 bases, and 10 bases lay between the germline ends. The CDR3 DNA reads TGTGCCAGCAGTCGACGGGGCGGCTACACCTTC. Translation gives CASSRRGGYTF.

This clonotype was counted ten times or more. In a library made to pick up alpha chains, this beta chain is a stray read with a size that means little. The chain recombines TRBV20-1 with TRBJ1-1; TRBD1 agrees at 7 bases. CDR1 and CDR2 (germline): DFQATT, SNEGSKA (reference sequence). The CDR3 extends over 14 amino acids. V lost 1 base to trimming and J lost 3 bases; unmatched junction nucleotides: 5. The DNA of the CDR3 is TGCAGTGCTAGAGTAGGACAGGTGGACACTGAAGCTTTCTTT. As protein: CSARVGQVDTEAFF.

This clonotype has at least ten counts. This beta chain is off target for a library built for alpha chains, so its abundance means little. The chain employs TRBV10-3 and TRBJ2-5; 8 bases match TRBD2. The germline CDR1 and CDR2 sequences are ENHRY and SYGVKD. V shed 7 bases, J shed 5 bases, and the junction held 12 bases outside the gene matches. This CDR3 comprises 15 residues. For the CDR3, the DNA is TGTGCCATCACCCGAACCGGACTAGCCTGGGAGACCCAGTACTTC. It translates to CAITRTGLAWETQYF.

Ten or more counts support this clonotype. This beta chain represents an off-target read in a library built for alpha chains; its size is of limited meaning. V is TRBV7-2 and J is TRBJ1-4; perhaps TRBD1 as D (6 bases). The V gene lost 5 bases and the J gene lost 5 bases, with 12 bases spanning the gap. This CDR3 region has 14 residues. Germline V gene data show CDR1 as SGHTA and CDR2 as FQGNSA. The chain's CDR3 is CASSPPGQNEKLFF. CDR3 in DNA: TGTGCCAGCAGCCCACCCGGACAGAATGAAAAACTGTTTTTT.

This clonotype qualifies as medium-sized. For a library built for alpha chains, this beta chain is a stray read; little rests on its size. The chain employs TRBV10-3 and TRBJ1-2; D ambiguous. With 2 bases removed from V and 2 bases from J, the gap between germline ends came to 21 bases. The CDR3 runs to 18 residues. Germline V gene sequence: CDR1 ENHRY, CDR2 SYGVKD. This chain's CDR3 is CAISEGPLRIGNNYGYTF. The CDR3 bases are TGTGCCATCAGTGAGGGACCCCTCCGGATTGGAAACAACTATGGCTACACCTTC.

With regard to this clonotype: Since it is a stray read in a library aimed at alpha chains, this beta chain has a size that is not meaningful. The gene calls are TRBV5-6 and TRBJ1-5; D not resolved. Trimming stripped 4 bases from V and 0 bases from J, with 8 bases between. Germline V CDR1 and CDR2: SGHDT, YYEEEE. The CDR3 contains 14 residues. The CDR3 sequence is CASSLLSSNQPQHF. The DNA of the CDR3 is TGTGCCAGCAGCCTTCTGAGTAGCAATCAGCCCCAGCATTTT.

At least ten counts were recorded for this clonotype. This beta chain is off target for a library built for alpha chains, so its abundance means little. The CDR3 sequence is CASSFGRGNEQFF. CDR3 coding DNA: TGCGCCAGCAGCTTCGGGAGGGGCAATGAGCAGTTCTTC. V usage is TRBV5-1 and J usage is TRBJ2-1; the match to TRBD2 covers 8 bases. The CDR3 length is 13 residues. The V gene's germline CDR1 is SGHRS and CDR2 YFSETQ. V lost 2 bases to trimming and J lost 6 bases; unmatched junction nucleotides: 1.

With respect to this clonotype: A library prepared for alpha chains yielded this beta chain as an off-target read; its size is of little meaning. The chain links TRBV7-2 to TRBJ1-5; D is undetermined. V lost 2 bases and J lost 0, with 8 bases in between. The CDR3 runs to 15 residues. Germline V lookup: CDR1 SGHTA, CDR2 FQGNSA. The CDR3 bases are TGTGCCAGCAGCTTACAGAAGGGTAGCAATCAGCCCCAGCATTTT. Amino acids: CASSLQKGSNQPQHF.

This clonotype showed up just a few times. The library was built for alpha chains, so this beta chain is an off-target read and its size means little. The genes are TRBV20-1 and TRBJ2-5; no reliable D call. V lost 3 bases and J lost 2, with 13 bases in between. Germline V lookup: CDR1 DFQATT, CDR2 SNEGSKA (reference sequence). This CDR3 is built from 14 residues. CDR3 amino acids: CSASADQTQETQYF. The CDR3 nucleotides are TGCAGTGCTAGCGCAGACCAAACTCAAGAGACCCAGTACTTC.

This clonotype appeared many times. Within a library made for alpha chains, this beta chain is off target, and its count is uninformative. This rearrangement joins TRBV15 to TRBJ2-5, with D unresolved. The CDR3 totals 16 residues. Germline V lookup: CDR1 LNHNV, CDR2 YYDKDF (reference sequence). Trimming took 0 bases from V and 5 from J, leaving 16 bases between them. In DNA form, the CDR3 reads TGTGCCACCAGCAGAGATTTCACTACACGTGGTGAGACCCAGTACTTC. It codes for CATSRDFTTRGETQYF.

This clonotype was counted many times. Within a library made for alpha chains, this beta chain is off target, and its count is uninformative. The chain joins TRBV3-1 to TRBJ1-1; 10 bases fit TRBD1. This CDR3 contains 14 residues. Germline V CDR1 and CDR2: LGHDT, YNNKEL (reference sequence). Trimming cost V 4 bases and J 4 bases; bases outside gene matches: 3. The CDR3 here is CASSPGQGGTEAFF. CDR3 sequence (DNA): TGTGCCAGCAGCCCCGGACAGGGGGGCACTGAAGCTTTCTTT.